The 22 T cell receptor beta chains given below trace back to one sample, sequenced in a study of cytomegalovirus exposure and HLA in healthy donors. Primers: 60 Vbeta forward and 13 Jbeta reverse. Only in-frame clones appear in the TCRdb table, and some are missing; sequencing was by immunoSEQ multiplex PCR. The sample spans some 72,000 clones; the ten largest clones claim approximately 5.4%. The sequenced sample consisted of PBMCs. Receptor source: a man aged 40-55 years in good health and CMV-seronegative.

Written as DNA, the CDR3 is TGTGCCAGCAGCTTGCAGGGGGTCAACACCGGGGAGCTGTTTTTT. It is translated as CASSLQGVNTGELFF. The rearrangement links TRBV5-6 to TRBJ2-2; 7 bases agree with TRBD1. The V gene's germline CDR1 is SGHDT and CDR2 YYEEEE. CDR3 length: 15 residues. J was trimmed by 2 bases and V by 1 base; bases with no gene match: 2.

The CDR3 is CASSETSGSPWHNEQFF. The CDR3 DNA reads TGTGCCAGCAGTGAAACTAGCGGGAGTCCTTGGCACAATGAGCAGTTCTTC. V is TRBV6-1 and J is TRBJ2-1; TRBD2 matches 11 bases. The CDR3 consists of 17 residues. The J segment lost 5 bases and the V segment lost 2 bases, leaving 8 bases of the junction unmatched. The germline V gene has CDR1 MNHNS and CDR2 SASEGT.

CDR3 DNA: TGCGCCAGCAGCCATCAGACAGGGGGCTATGGCTACACCTTC. Its translation is CASSHQTGGYGYTF. The chain combines TRBV4-1 with TRBJ1-2; TRBD1 aligns across 9 bases. The CDR3 covers 14 residues. Germline CDR1 and CDR2: MGHRA and YSYEKL. Losses at the gene ends were 3 bases for V and 4 bases for J; bases not matched to a gene: 3.

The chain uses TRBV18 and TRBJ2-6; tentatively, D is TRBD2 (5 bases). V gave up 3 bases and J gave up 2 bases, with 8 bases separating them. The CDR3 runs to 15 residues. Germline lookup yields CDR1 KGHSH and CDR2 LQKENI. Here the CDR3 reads CASSPLATGANVLTF. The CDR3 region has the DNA TGTGCCAGCTCACCCCTAGCTACTGGGGCCAACGTCCTGACTTTC.

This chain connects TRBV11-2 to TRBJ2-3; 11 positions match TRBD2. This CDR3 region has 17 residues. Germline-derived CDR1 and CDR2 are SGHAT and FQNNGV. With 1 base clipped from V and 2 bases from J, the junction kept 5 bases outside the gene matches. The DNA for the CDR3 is TGTGCCAGCAGCTTAGTACTAGCGGGGGCGCTCACAGATACGCAGTATTTT. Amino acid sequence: CASSLVLAGALTDTQYF.

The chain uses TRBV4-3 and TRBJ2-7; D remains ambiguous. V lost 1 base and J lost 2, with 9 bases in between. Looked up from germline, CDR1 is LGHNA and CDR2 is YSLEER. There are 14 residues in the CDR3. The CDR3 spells CASSQGVSTYEQYF. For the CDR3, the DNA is TGCGCCAGCAGCCAAGGAGTTAGCACCTACGAGCAGTACTTC.

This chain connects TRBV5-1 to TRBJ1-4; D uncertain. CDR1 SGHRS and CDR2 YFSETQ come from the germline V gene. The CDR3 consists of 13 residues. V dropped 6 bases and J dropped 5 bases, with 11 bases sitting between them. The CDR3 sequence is CASKLGSNEKLFF. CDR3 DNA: TGCGCCAGCAAGTTGGGCAGCAATGAAAAACTGTTTTTT.

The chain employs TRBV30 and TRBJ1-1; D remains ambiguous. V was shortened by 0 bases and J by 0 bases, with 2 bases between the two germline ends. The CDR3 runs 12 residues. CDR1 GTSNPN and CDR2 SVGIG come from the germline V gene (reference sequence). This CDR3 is CAWSVMNTEAFF. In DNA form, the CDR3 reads TGTGCCTGGAGTGTTATGAACACTGAAGCTTTCTTT.

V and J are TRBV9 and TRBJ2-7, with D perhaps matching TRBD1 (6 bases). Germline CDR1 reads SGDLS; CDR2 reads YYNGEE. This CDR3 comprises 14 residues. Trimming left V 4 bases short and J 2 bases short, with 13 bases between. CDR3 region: CASSPRQVTYEQYF. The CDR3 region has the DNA TGTGCCAGCAGCCCGCGACAGGTTACCTACGAGCAGTACTTC.

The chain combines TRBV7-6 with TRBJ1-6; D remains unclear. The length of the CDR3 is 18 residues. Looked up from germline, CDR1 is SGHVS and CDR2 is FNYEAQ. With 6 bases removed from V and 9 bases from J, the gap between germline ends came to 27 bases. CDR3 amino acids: CASSRGLAAVSSGSPLHF. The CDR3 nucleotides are TGTGCCAGCAGTCGAGGGCTCGCGGCCGTTTCTTCTGGTTCACCCCTCCACTTT.

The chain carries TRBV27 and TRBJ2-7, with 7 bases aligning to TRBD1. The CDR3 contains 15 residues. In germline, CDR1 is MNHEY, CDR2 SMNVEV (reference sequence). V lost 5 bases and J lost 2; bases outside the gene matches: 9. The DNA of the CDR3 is TGTGCCAGCAGTAAACAGGGGTTGGGGGCCTACGAGCAGTACTTC. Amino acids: CASSKQGLGAYEQYF.

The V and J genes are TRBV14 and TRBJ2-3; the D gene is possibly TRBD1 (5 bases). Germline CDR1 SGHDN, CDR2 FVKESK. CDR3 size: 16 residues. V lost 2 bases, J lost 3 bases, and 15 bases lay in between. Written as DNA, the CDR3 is TGTGCCAGCAGCCAAACCTTGGGGCCAGGAACAGATACGCAGTATTTT. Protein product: CASSQTLGPGTDTQYF.

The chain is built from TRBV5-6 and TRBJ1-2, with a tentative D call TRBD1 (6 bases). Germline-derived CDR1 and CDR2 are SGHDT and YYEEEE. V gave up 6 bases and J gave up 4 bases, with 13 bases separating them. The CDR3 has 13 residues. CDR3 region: CASIYTGSYGYTF. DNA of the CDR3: TGTGCCAGCATTTACACAGGGTCCTATGGCTACACCTTC.

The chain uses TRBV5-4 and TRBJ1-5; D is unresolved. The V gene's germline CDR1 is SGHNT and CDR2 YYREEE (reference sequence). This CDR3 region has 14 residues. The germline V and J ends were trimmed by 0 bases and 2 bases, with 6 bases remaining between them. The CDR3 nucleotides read TGTGCCAGCAGCTTGGGCGGGCGCAATCAGCCCCAGCATTTT. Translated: CASSLGGRNQPQHF. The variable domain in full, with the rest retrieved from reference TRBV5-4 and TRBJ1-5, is ETGVTQSPTHLIKTRGQQVTLRCSSQSGHNTVSWYQQALGQGPQFIFQYYREEENGRGNFPPRFSGLQFPNYSSELNVNALELDDSALYLCASSLGGRNQPQHFGDGTRLSIL.

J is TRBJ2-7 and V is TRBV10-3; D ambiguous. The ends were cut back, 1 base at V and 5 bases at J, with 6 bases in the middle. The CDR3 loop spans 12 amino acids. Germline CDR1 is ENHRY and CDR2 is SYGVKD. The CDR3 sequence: CAISEYSNEQYF. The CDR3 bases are TGTGCCATCAGTGAGTACAGCAACGAGCAGTACTTC.

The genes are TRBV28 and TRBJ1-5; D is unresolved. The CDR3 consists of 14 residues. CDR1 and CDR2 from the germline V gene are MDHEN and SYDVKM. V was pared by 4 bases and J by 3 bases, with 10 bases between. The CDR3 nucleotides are TGTGCCAGCAGTTCCGTCCACATCAATCAGCCCCAGCATTTT. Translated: CASSSVHINQPQHF.

The CDR3 sequence is CASSHPTGGYTQYF. The CDR3 nucleotides read TGTGCCAGCAGCCATCCTACAGGGGGTTATACGCAGTATTTT. The chain joins TRBV11-2 to TRBJ2-3, with 8 bases lining up with TRBD1. Germline V gives CDR1 SGHAT, CDR2 FQNNGV. The CDR3 runs to 14 residues. V was pared by 5 bases and J by 7 bases, with 8 bases of the junction left unmatched.

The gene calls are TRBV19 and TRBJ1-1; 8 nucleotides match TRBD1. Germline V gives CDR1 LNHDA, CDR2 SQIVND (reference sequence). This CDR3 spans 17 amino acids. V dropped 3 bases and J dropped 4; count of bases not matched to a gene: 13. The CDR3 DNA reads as TGTGCCAGTAGTATGGGGACCCCACAGGGGGGGTCCACTGAAGCTTTCTTT. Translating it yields CASSMGTPQGGSTEAFF. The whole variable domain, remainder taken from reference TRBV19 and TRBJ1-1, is DGGITQSPKYLFRKEGQNVTLSCEQNLNHDAMYWYRQDPGQGLRLIYYSQIVNDFQKGDIAEGYSVSREKKESFPLTVTSAQKNPTAFYLCASSMGTPQGGSTEAFFGQGTRLTVV.

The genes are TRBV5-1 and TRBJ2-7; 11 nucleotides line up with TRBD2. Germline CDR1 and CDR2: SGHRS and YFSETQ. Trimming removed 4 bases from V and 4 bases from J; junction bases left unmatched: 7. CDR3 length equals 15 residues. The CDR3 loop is CASSTGASGRYEQYF. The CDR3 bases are TGCGCCAGCAGCACTGGGGCTAGCGGGAGGTACGAGCAGTACTTC.

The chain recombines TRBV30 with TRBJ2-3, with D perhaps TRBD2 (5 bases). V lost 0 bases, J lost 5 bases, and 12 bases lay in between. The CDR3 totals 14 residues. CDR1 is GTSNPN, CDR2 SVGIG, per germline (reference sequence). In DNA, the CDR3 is TGTGCCTGGAGTGTCCCGGGTCGGGGAGATACGCAGTATTTT. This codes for CAWSVPGRGDTQYF.

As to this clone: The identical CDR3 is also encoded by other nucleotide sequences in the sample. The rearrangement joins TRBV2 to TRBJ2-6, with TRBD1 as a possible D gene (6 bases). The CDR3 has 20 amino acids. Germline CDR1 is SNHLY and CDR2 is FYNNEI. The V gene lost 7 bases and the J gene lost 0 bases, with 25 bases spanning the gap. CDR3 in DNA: TGTGCCAGCACCCCAGGGGTTGCAGGGTTTGGACTCTCTGGGGCCAACGTCCTGACTTTC. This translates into CASTPGVAGFGLSGANVLTF.

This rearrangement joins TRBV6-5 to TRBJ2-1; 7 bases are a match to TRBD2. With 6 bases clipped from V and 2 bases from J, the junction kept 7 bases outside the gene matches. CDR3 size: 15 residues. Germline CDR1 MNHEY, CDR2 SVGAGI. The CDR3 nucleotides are TGTGCCAGCAGAACCCCGGGACTACCCTACAATGAGCAGTTCTTC. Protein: CASRTPGLPYNEQFF.